The 23 T cell receptor beta chains given below trace back to one sample, sequenced in a study of shared clonotypes between healthy human individuals. Only in-frame clones appear in the TCRdb table, and some are missing; sequencing was by immunoSEQ multiplex PCR. The table includes roughly 1,500,000 clones, 98% detected once. The sample comprised naive CD4+ T cells sorted from blood. As to subset: CD45RA+ positively selected. These receptors all come from a man aged 25-45 years in good health.

Notes on this clone: The identical CDR3 is also encoded by other nucleotide sequences in the sample. The CDR3 here is CASSFQGNTEAFF. For the CDR3, the DNA is TGCGCCAGCAGCTTTCAGGGTAACACTGAAGCTTTCTTT. The rearrangement links TRBV5-1 to TRBJ1-1; the D gene is possibly TRBD1 (5 bases). The CDR3 covers 13 residues. Germline CDR1 reads SGHRS; CDR2 reads YFSETQ. Trimming took off 2 bases at V and 2 bases at J, with 7 bases between the two ends.

The V and J genes are TRBV5-1 and TRBJ2-5; tentatively, D is TRBD2 (6 bases). CDR1 is SGHRS, CDR2 YFSETQ, per germline. This CDR3 has 15 residues. Trimming left V 7 bases short and J 2 bases short, with 18 bases between. The CDR3 sequence: CASLKTGDWQETQYF. CDR3 DNA: TGCGCCAGCCTAAAAACGGGAGATTGGCAAGAGACCCAGTACTTC.

The chain combines TRBV10-1 with TRBJ2-1; D ambiguous. V lost 4 bases and J lost 6, with 4 bases in between. The CDR3 is made up of 11 amino acids. Per germline, CDR1 WNHNN and CDR2 SYGVQD (reference sequence). The CDR3 nucleotides read TGCGCCAGCAGTGCCCTCAATGAGCAGTTCTTC. This sequence encodes CASSALNEQFF.

The chain uses TRBV9 and TRBJ2-2; D is ambiguous. V was cut by 4 bases and J by 6 bases, with 13 bases left in between. CDR1 is SGDLS, CDR2 YYNGEE, per germline. The CDR3 covers 14 residues. As DNA, the CDR3 is TGTGCCAGCAGCACAAGGGCGGAACCCGGGGAGCTGTTTTTT. Amino acid sequence: CASSTRAEPGELFF.

This chain uses TRBV18 with TRBJ1-2, with TRBD1 matching 10 bases. This CDR3 region has 14 residues. Unmatched junction bases numbered 5, after V lost 3 bases and J lost 7 bases. Germline V CDR1 and CDR2: KGHSH, LQKENI. The CDR3 protein is CASSPRDRGRGYTF. In nucleotides, the CDR3 is TGTGCCAGCTCACCCCGGGACAGGGGACGTGGCTACACCTTC.

The V and J genes are TRBV5-1 and TRBJ2-3; 7 nucleotides agree with TRBD1. Germline lookup yields CDR1 SGHRS and CDR2 YFSETQ. Trimming removed 3 bases from V and 6 bases from J; junction bases left unmatched: 4. The CDR3 length is 13 residues. DNA of the CDR3: TGCGCCAGCAGCTCCGGACAGGCGGATACGCAGTATTTT. Amino acids: CASSSGQADTQYF.

This sequence joins TRBV7-6 and TRBJ2-1; D ambiguous. Germline-derived CDR1 and CDR2 are SGHVS and FNYEAQ. The ends were cut back, 0 bases at V and 12 bases at J, with 12 bases in the middle. This CDR3 region has 13 residues. The CDR3 DNA is TGTGCCAGCAGCTTAGCGGAGTTCAACTGGCAGTTCTTC. Translated: CASSLAEFNWQFF. The complete variable domain, with remaining parts taken from reference TRBV7-6 and TRBJ2-1, reads GAGVSQSPRYKVTKRGQDVALRCDPISGHVSLYWYRQALGQGPEFLTYFNYEAQQDKSGLPNDRFSAERPEGSISTLTIQRTEQRDSAMYRCASSLAEFNWQFFGPGTRLTVL.

V and J are TRBV7-2 and TRBJ2-7; TRBD1 matches at 8 bases. CDR1 is SGHTA and CDR2 is FQGNSA in the germline V gene. The CDR3 is 15 residues long. J gave up 4 bases and V 1 base, and 6 bases lay outside the gene matches. CDR3 loop: CASSLVPGGWYEQYF. In DNA form, the CDR3 reads TGTGCCAGCAGCTTAGTCCCAGGGGGCTGGTACGAGCAGTACTTC.

As for this clone: Additional DNA sequences in this sample encode the identical CDR3. This rearrangement joins TRBV9 to TRBJ2-7; the match to TRBD1 covers 9 bases. Trimming cost V 2 bases and J 7 bases; bases outside gene matches: 7. The CDR3 consists of 14 residues. Germline CDR1 and CDR2: SGDLS and YYNGEE. The CDR3 here is CASSVGTGSGEQYF. The CDR3 nucleotides read TGTGCCAGCAGCGTCGGGACAGGGTCAGGAGAGCAGTACTTC.

The chain employs TRBV30 and TRBJ1-1; possible D gene TRBD1, 6 bases. This CDR3 spans 14 amino acids. The V and J ends lost 3 bases and 6 bases respectively, with 17 bases between them. The germline gives CDR1 GTSNPN, CDR2 SVGIG (reference sequence). The CDR3 sequence: CAWRGYPQGSEAFF. DNA of the CDR3: TGTGCCTGGAGAGGATACCCCCAGGGGTCTGAAGCTTTCTTT.

This chain links TRBV19 with TRBJ1-5; TRBD1 aligns across 9 bases. Germline loops: CDR1 LNHDA, CDR2 SQIVND (reference sequence). V was pared by 6 bases and J by 1 base, with 4 bases of the junction left unmatched. CDR3 length: 15 amino acids. DNA for the CDR3: TGTGCCAGTAGAAAGGACAGGGGAAGCAATCAGCCCCAGCATTTT. Its protein is CASRKDRGSNQPQHF.

The chain has TRBV29-1 and TRBJ2-7, with D possibly TRBD2 on 5 matching bases. This CDR3 is built from 12 residues. Trimming removed 4 bases from V and 9 bases from J, with 16 bases in between. Germline loops: CDR1 SQVTM, CDR2 ANQGSEA. CDR3 sequence: CSVASHEVGQYF. In DNA form, the CDR3 reads TGCAGCGTTGCTAGCCACGAGGTCGGGCAGTACTTC.

The chain uses TRBV30 and TRBJ2-7; D might be TRBD2 (6 bases). Trimming pared 2 bases from V and 1 base from J, leaving 15 bases between. The CDR3 spans 15 residues. Germline-derived CDR1 and CDR2 are GTSNPN and SVGIG (reference sequence). CDR3 in amino acids: CAWSPPGLRSYEQYF. The CDR3 DNA sequence: TGTGCCTGGAGTCCTCCGGGACTGCGTTCCTACGAGCAGTACTTC.

This chain connects TRBV28 to TRBJ2-7, with 9 bases matching TRBD1. This CDR3 has 16 amino acids. J was trimmed by 2 bases and V by 2 bases; bases with no gene match: 7. Germline V CDR1 and CDR2: MDHEN, SYDVKM. CDR3 region: CASSLRGRQGAYEQYF. The DNA for the CDR3 is TGTGCCAGCAGTTTAAGGGGGCGACAGGGGGCCTACGAGCAGTACTTC.

The V gene is TRBV27, the J gene TRBJ1-1, with D perhaps TRBD1 (5 bases). Trimming removed 10 bases from V and 7 bases from J, with 19 bases in between. CDR3 length: 13 residues. CDR1 and CDR2 (germline): MNHEY, SMNVEV (reference sequence). The CDR3 loop reads CATLGWGIGEAFF. In DNA form, the CDR3 reads TGTGCCACCCTGGGGTGGGGGATCGGTGAAGCTTTCTTT.

The V and J genes are TRBV13 and TRBJ1-3; D not certain. Per the germline V gene, CDR1 is PRHDT and CDR2 is FYEKMQ (reference sequence). V lost 4 bases and J lost 0, with 7 bases in between. There are 14 residues in the CDR3. The CDR3 protein is CASSSHRSGNTIYF. DNA for the CDR3: TGTGCCAGCAGCTCACACCGCTCTGGAAACACCATATATTTT.

The genes are TRBV6-6 and TRBJ2-3; 9 bases align to TRBD1. V was pared by 4 bases and J by 10 bases, with 12 bases of the junction left unmatched. The CDR3 is made up of 15 amino acids. Germline loops: CDR1 MNHNY, CDR2 SVGAGI (reference sequence). CDR3 loop: CASSSGTGRVGAQYF. The CDR3 nucleotides are TGTGCCAGCAGTTCCGGGACAGGGCGGGTTGGGGCGCAGTATTTT.

The chain couples TRBV28 to TRBJ1-2; D unresolved. The V end was cut by 5 bases, the J end by 8 bases, with 12 bases between. The CDR3 consists of 12 residues. Germline loops: CDR1 MDHEN, CDR2 SYDVKM. CDR3 sequence (DNA): TGTGCCAGCAGTCCCCATTTCATCGGCTACACCTTC. This translates into CASSPHFIGYTF.

The rearrangement uses TRBV2 and TRBJ2-7; TRBD1 matches 8 bases. CDR3 length: 14 amino acids. The germline V gene has CDR1 SNHLY and CDR2 FYNNEI. V lost 4 bases to trimming and J lost 5 bases; unmatched junction nucleotides: 7. The CDR3 reads CASSAGGQGNEQYF. The CDR3 bases are TGTGCCAGCAGTGCAGGTGGACAGGGTAACGAGCAGTACTTC.

This chain's CDR3 is CASSSQGTSSGQYF. The CDR3 coding sequence is TGTGCCAGCAGTTCACAGGGTACCAGCTCTGGGCAGTACTTC. This rearrangement joins TRBV6-5 to TRBJ2-7, with a tentative D call TRBD1 (6 bases). V was cut by 4 bases and J by 9 bases, with 19 bases left in between. Germline-derived CDR1 and CDR2 are MNHEY and SVGAGI. The CDR3 is made up of 14 amino acids.

V gene TRBV19 combines with J gene TRBJ2-3; possible D gene TRBD1, 6 bases. The CDR3 length is 14 residues. Germline CDR1 reads LNHDA; CDR2 reads SQIVND (reference sequence). Trimming pared 4 bases from V and 9 bases from J, leaving 17 bases between. The chain's CDR3 is CASSTHLGQGTQYF. The CDR3 nucleotides read TGTGCCAGTAGTACCCATCTCGGGCAGGGGACGCAGTATTTT.

The chain uses TRBV7-2 and TRBJ1-5; D ambiguous. V was shortened by 1 base and J by 3 bases, with 16 bases between the two germline ends. The CDR3 is 17 residues long. Germline CDR1 is SGHTA and CDR2 is FQGNSA. This chain's CDR3 is CASSLEYRGVNNQPQHF. DNA for the CDR3: TGTGCCAGCAGCTTAGAATATCGGGGAGTAAACAATCAGCCCCAGCATTTT.

The genes are TRBV7-9 and TRBJ2-1; tentatively, D is TRBD2 (6 bases). Per germline, CDR1 SEHNR and CDR2 FQNEAQ (reference sequence). The V and J ends lost 3 bases and 10 bases respectively, with 10 bases between them. This CDR3 has 12 residues. CDR3 nucleotide sequence: TGTGCCAGCAGCTTGGACCTAGCGGAGCAGTTCTTC. Translation gives CASSLDLAEQFF.